The 29 T cell receptor beta chains below come from one sample, sequenced in a study of human thymus T cells. Corrective heart surgery yielded resections, and these provided the thymus tissue. TCRdb's copy holds only in-frame clones and misses some; the assay was immunoSEQ multiplex PCR. The sample lists under 150,000 clones; around 94% were seen once. The specimen was thymus tissue. The receptors were sampled from a boy less than two years old with a congenital heart defect but otherwise immunologically healthy.

The J gene is TRBJ1-6, the V gene TRBV6-4; 7 nucleotides align to TRBD1. Germline V gives CDR1 MRHNA, CDR2 SNTAGT. The V gene end was trimmed by 4 bases and the J gene end by 10 bases; junction bases not matched to a gene: 4. The CDR3 sequence is 13 residues long. DNA of the CDR3: TGTGCCAGCAGTGGGACAGGCGAATCACCCCTCCACTTT. It yields the protein CASSGTGESPLHF.

V and J are TRBV2 and TRBJ2-7; no reliable D call. This CDR3 spans 15 amino acids. Trimming left V 10 bases short and J 2 bases short, with 21 bases between. Germline V gene data show CDR1 as SNHLY and CDR2 as FYNNEI. The chain's CDR3 is CATTPRSPPTYEQYF. CDR3 DNA sequence: TGTGCCACCACCCCCCGGTCACCCCCTACCTACGAGCAGTACTTC.

This clone is a singleton in its sample. The rearrangement links TRBV7-2 to TRBJ2-7; TRBD2 aligns across 9 bases. This CDR3 is 15 amino acids long. V dropped 3 bases and J dropped 3; count of bases not matched to a gene: 6. Germline values: CDR1 SGHTA, CDR2 FQGNSA. The CDR3 is CASSLRAGGIYEQYF. DNA for the CDR3: TGTGCCAGCAGCTTGAGAGCGGGGGGAATCTACGAGCAGTACTTC.

The DNA for the CDR3 is TGTGCCAGCAGTCGGACTAGCGGTACTAGCACAGATACGCAGTATTTT. Protein: CASSRTSGTSTDTQYF. The chain uses TRBV4-2 and TRBJ2-3, with 10 nucleotides matching TRBD2. Germline V gene lookup returns CDR1 LGHNA and CDR2 YNFKEQ. The CDR3 is 16 amino acids. The V gene end was trimmed by 6 bases and the J gene end by 0 bases; junction bases not matched to a gene: 6.

The chain carries TRBV19 and TRBJ1-2, with 9 bases lining up with TRBD1. This CDR3 has 19 residues. Trimming took 4 bases from V and 0 from J; bases not matched to a gene: 15. Per germline, CDR1 LNHDA and CDR2 SQIVND (reference sequence). CDR3 bases: TGTGCCAGTAGTACCCTTCACCGGGACAGGGAAGAAGCTAACTATGGCTACACCTTC. It codes for CASSTLHRDREEANYGYTF. The complete variable domain, with remaining parts taken from reference TRBV19 and TRBJ1-2, reads DGGITQSPKYLFRKEGQNVTLSCEQNLNHDAMYWYRQDPGQGLRLIYYSQIVNDFQKGDIAEGYSVSREKKESFPLTVTSAQKNPTAFYLCASSTLHRDREEANYGYTFGSGTRLTVV.

This clone was found once. The gene calls are TRBV5-1 and TRBJ2-2, with 8 bases that match TRBD1. The V segment lost 0 bases and the J segment 5 bases; nucleotides outside the gene matches: 3. Germline V lookup: CDR1 SGHRS, CDR2 YFSETQ. This CDR3 spans 15 amino acids. The CDR3 loop reads CASSLAGGDTGELFF. The CDR3 region has the DNA TGCGCCAGCAGCTTGGCAGGGGGCGATACCGGGGAGCTGTTTTTT.

The chain links TRBV10-3 to TRBJ1-2; unclear D gene. The CDR3 runs to 15 residues. From germline, CDR1 is ENHRY and CDR2 SYGVKD. Trimming pared 3 bases from V and 4 bases from J, leaving 15 bases between. CDR3 nucleotides: TGTGCCATCAGTGAACCCATTCGAGGGATCTATGGCTACACCTTC. Amino acids: CAISEPIRGIYGYTF.

CDR3 region: CASSLRLGDEQFF. The CDR3 DNA sequence: TGTGCCAGCAGCTTAAGGTTAGGGGATGAGCAGTTCTTC. This chain joins TRBV7-9 and TRBJ2-1; D perhaps matches TRBD1 (5 bases). Trimming cost V 2 bases and J 8 bases, with 10 bases left between them. Germline CDR1 and CDR2: SEHNR and FQNEAQ (reference sequence). This CDR3 has 13 residues.

J is TRBJ2-7 and V is TRBV28; 9 nucleotides match TRBD1. The CDR3 consists of 15 residues. V lost 7 bases to trimming and J lost 11 bases; unmatched junction nucleotides: 18. The germline gives CDR1 MDHEN, CDR2 SYDVKM. CDR3 DNA: TGTGCCAGCAAATCACCGGGACAGGGTGGCTCAAGAAAGTACTTC. Translation: CASKSPGQGGSRKYF. The full variable domain, completed using reference TRBV28 and TRBJ2-7, is DVKVTQSSRYLVKRTGEKVFLECVQDMDHENMFWYRQDPGLGLRLIYFSYDVKMKEKGDIPEGYSVSREKKERFSLILESASTNQTSMYLCASKSPGQGGSRKYFGPGTRLTVT.

The chain couples TRBV7-8 to TRBJ1-2; 8 nucleotides agree with TRBD1. CDR1 and CDR2 from the germline V gene are SGHVS and FQNEAQ. J lost 4 bases, V lost 0 bases, and 7 bases had no gene match. This CDR3 spans 16 amino acids. The CDR3 sequence is CASSLAFVRGPYGYTF. The CDR3, as DNA: TGTGCCAGCAGCTTAGCCTTCGTCAGGGGGCCCTATGGCTACACCTTC. The variable domain in full, with the rest retrieved from reference TRBV7-8 and TRBJ1-2, is GAGVSQSPRYKVAKRGQDVALRCDPISGHVSLFWYQQALGQGPEFLTYFQNEAQLDKSGLPSDRFFAERPEGSVSTLKIQRTQQEDSAVYLCASSLAFVRGPYGYTFGSGTRLTVV.

This chain uses TRBV27 with TRBJ1-2; 7 bases match TRBD1. The germline gives CDR1 MNHEY, CDR2 SMNVEV (reference sequence). Trimming cost V 5 bases and J 5 bases; bases outside gene matches: 5. This CDR3 region has 13 residues. The CDR3 DNA follows: TGTGCCAGCAGTCAACAGGGGAGATATGGCTACACCTTC. It specifies CASSQQGRYGYTF.

The chain has TRBV18 and TRBJ1-3; D remains ambiguous. The CDR3 covers 15 residues. V lost 1 base and J lost 0, with 7 bases in between. From germline, CDR1 is KGHSH and CDR2 LQKENI. The CDR3 coding sequence is TGTGCCAGCTCACCACGGGCCGTCTCTGGAAACACCATATATTTT. Translation gives CASSPRAVSGNTIYF.

The chain recombines TRBV19 with TRBJ2-7; D tentatively fits TRBD1 or TRBD2 (5 bases each). The germline gives CDR1 LNHDA, CDR2 SQIVND (reference sequence). The V gene lost 6 bases and the J gene lost 9 bases, with 18 bases spanning the gap. The length of the CDR3 is 13 residues. The DNA of the CDR3 is TGTGCCAGTAGCCAAGGACACGGGATCGGGCAGTACTTC. This encodes CASSQGHGIGQYF. The whole variable domain, filled in from reference TRBV19 and TRBJ2-7, reads DGGITQSPKYLFRKEGQNVTLSCEQNLNHDAMYWYRQDPGQGLRLIYYSQIVNDFQKGDIAEGYSVSREKKESFPLTVTSAQKNPTAFYLCASSQGHGIGQYFGPGTRLTVT.

DNA for the CDR3: TGTGCCAGCAGGGACCTGGGGCCCGAAGCTTTCTTT. This sequence encodes CASRDLGPEAFF. The V call is TRBV28, the J call TRBJ1-1; D perhaps matches TRBD1 (5 bases). With 6 bases removed from V and 8 bases from J, the gap between germline ends came to 13 bases. CDR1 MDHEN and CDR2 SYDVKM come from the germline V gene. There are 12 residues in the CDR3.

This clone has a single count. The rearrangement uses TRBV13 and TRBJ2-3, with TRBD2 matching 8 bases. Germline lookup yields CDR1 PRHDT and CDR2 FYEKMQ (reference sequence). The CDR3 runs 14 residues. Losses at the gene ends were 3 bases for V and 2 bases for J; bases not matched to a gene: 1. The CDR3 protein is CASSFSGATDTQYF. CDR3 nucleotides: TGTGCCAGCAGCTTTAGCGGGGCCACAGATACGCAGTATTTT.

This clone occurred a few times. The chain joins TRBV4-2 to TRBJ2-2; TRBD2 aligns across 12 bases. J gave up 3 bases and V 1 base, and 9 bases lay outside the gene matches. Germline loops: CDR1 LGHNA, CDR2 YNFKEQ. The CDR3 totals 19 residues. CDR3 sequence: CASSQGPLLAGGDTGELFF. Here the CDR3 DNA reads TGTGCCAGCAGCCAAGGGCCCCTACTAGCGGGGGGCGACACCGGGGAGCTGTTTTTT.

The chain couples TRBV21-1 to TRBJ1-3. TRBV21-1 constitutes a pseudogene. This CDR3 spans 14 amino acids. Here the CDR3 DNA reads TGTGCCAGCAGCAAAGCCTCCTCTGGAAACACCATATATTTT. It yields the protein CASSKASSGNTIYF.

The V gene is TRBV7-2, the J gene TRBJ2-5; D tentatively reads TRBD1 or TRBD2 (6 bases each). This CDR3 has 14 amino acids. V lost 1 base, J lost 4 bases, and 10 bases lay in between. The germline gives CDR1 SGHTA, CDR2 FQGNSA. CDR3 DNA: TGTGCCAGCAGCTTAGTGGGGGGCGGAGAGACCCAGTACTTC. Amino acid sequence: CASSLVGGGETQYF.

The chain is built from TRBV30 and TRBJ1-3; D gene ambiguous. Trimming shortened V by 2 bases and J by 6 bases, and 11 bases separated the two germline ends. The CDR3 loop spans 13 amino acids. Germline V gives CDR1 GTSNPN, CDR2 SVGIG (reference sequence). Here the CDR3 reads CAWSPPPENTIYF. The CDR3 DNA reads as TGTGCCTGGAGTCCCCCTCCCGAAAACACCATATATTTT.

The V call is TRBV2, the J call TRBJ1-2; possible D gene TRBD1, 6 bases. The V gene lost 4 bases and the J gene lost 7 bases, with 13 bases spanning the gap. The CDR3 spans 13 residues. Per the germline V gene, CDR1 is SNHLY and CDR2 is FYNNEI. DNA for the CDR3: TGTGCCAGCAGTGTAGGGGGGCGGGGTGGCTACACCTTC. It yields the protein CASSVGGRGGYTF.

The chain couples TRBV15 to TRBJ1-6; TRBD1 aligns across 7 bases. This CDR3 contains 16 residues. The J segment lost 3 bases and the V segment lost 1 base, leaving 3 bases of the junction unmatched. CDR1 LNHNV and CDR2 YYDKDF come from the germline V gene (reference sequence). The DNA for the CDR3 is TGTGCCACCAGCAGAGCAGGGGGTGTCTATAATTCACCCCTCCACTTT. Protein product: CATSRAGGVYNSPLHF.

The genes are TRBV7-8 and TRBJ2-3, with 7 bases aligning to TRBD1. J lost 2 bases, V lost 6 bases, and 5 bases had no gene match. CDR1 is SGHVS, CDR2 FQNEAQ, per germline. The CDR3 covers 14 residues. Here the CDR3 reads CASRPTGPTDTQYF. The DNA for the CDR3 is TGTGCCAGCAGACCGACAGGGCCCACAGATACGCAGTATTTT.

The CDR3 nucleotides read TGTGCCACCCCGCAGCCCCAGCATTTT. Encoded protein: CATPQPQHF. The chain carries TRBV6-4 and TRBJ1-5; D gene unclear. The V gene's germline CDR1 is MRHNA and CDR2 SNTAGT. This CDR3 is 9 amino acids long. V was cut by 10 bases and J by 7 bases, with 5 bases left in between.

The chain joins TRBV6-1 to TRBJ1-6; D remains unclear. Looked up from germline, CDR1 is MNHNS and CDR2 is SASEGT. This CDR3 comprises 10 residues. Between the trimmed V and J ends, which lost 11 bases and 10 bases, there was a span of 9 bases. CDR3 sequence: CAYGDSPLHF. As DNA, the CDR3 is TGTGCCTACGGCGACTCACCCCTCCACTTT.

The rearrangement links TRBV28 to TRBJ2-2; 9 bases map to TRBD1. CDR1 is MDHEN and CDR2 is SYDVKM in the germline V gene. V lost 6 bases, J lost 3 bases, and 11 bases stayed unmatched. CDR3 size: 17 residues. The CDR3 spells CASSPNRTGVYTGELFF. The CDR3 bases are TGTGCCAGCAGCCCCAACCGGACAGGGGTGTACACCGGGGAGCTGTTTTTT.

The chain carries TRBV27 and TRBJ1-2; the D is unclear. Trimming cost V 5 bases and J 8 bases, with 21 bases left between them. The CDR3 covers 15 residues. Germline V gene data show CDR1 as MNHEY and CDR2 as SMNVEV (reference sequence). CDR3 loop: CASSVPPPVPYGYTF. The CDR3 DNA reads TGTGCCAGCAGTGTACCCCCCCCGGTCCCCTACGGCTACACCTTC.

A single count supports this clone. The chain joins TRBV28 to TRBJ1-5; TRBD1 agrees at 7 bases. Unmatched junction bases numbered 20, after V lost 3 bases and J lost 9 bases. Germline V CDR1 and CDR2: MDHEN, SYDVKM. This CDR3 comprises 18 residues. CDR3: CASSFRSPTGRVKRPQHF. DNA for the CDR3: TGTGCCAGCAGTTTCCGATCCCCGACAGGGAGGGTAAAAAGGCCCCAGCATTTT.

V and J are TRBV14 and TRBJ2-1; D not certain. Trimming stripped 2 bases from V and 1 base from J, with 6 bases between. Per the germline V gene, CDR1 is SGHDN and CDR2 is FVKESK. The CDR3 runs 14 residues. The CDR3 nucleotides are TGTGCCAGCAGCCAACCCTCTTCCTACAATGAGCAGTTCTTC. Translating it yields CASSQPSSYNEQFF.

Only one count was recorded for this clone. DNA of the CDR3: TGTGCCAGCATGGTAGGGGGGGCCCTCTACGAGCAGTACTTC. It yields the protein CASMVGGALYEQYF. The chain employs TRBV5-6 and TRBJ2-7; D is perhaps TRBD2 (7 bases). Germline CDR1 SGHDT, CDR2 YYEEEE. V dropped 6 bases and J dropped 3 bases, with 16 bases sitting between them. The CDR3 extends over 14 amino acids.